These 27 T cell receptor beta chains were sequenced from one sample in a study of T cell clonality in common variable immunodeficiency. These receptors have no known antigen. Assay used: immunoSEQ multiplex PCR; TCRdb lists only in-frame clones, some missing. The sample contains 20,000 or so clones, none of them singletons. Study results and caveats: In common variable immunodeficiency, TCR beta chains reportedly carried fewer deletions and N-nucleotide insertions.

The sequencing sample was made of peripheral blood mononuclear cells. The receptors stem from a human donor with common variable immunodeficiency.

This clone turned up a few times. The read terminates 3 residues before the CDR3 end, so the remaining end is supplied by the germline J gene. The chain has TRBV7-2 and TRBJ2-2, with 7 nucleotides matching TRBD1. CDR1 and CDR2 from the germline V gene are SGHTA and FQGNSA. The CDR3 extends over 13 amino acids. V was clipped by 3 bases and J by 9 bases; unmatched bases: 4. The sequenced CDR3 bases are TGTGCCAGCAGCTTGACAGGGTCTAGGGAG. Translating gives CASSLTGSRE. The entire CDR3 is CASSLTGSRELFF. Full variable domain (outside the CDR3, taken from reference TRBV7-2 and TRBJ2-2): GAGVSQSPSNKVTEKGKDVELRCDPISGHTALYWYRQSLGQGLEFLIYFQGNSAPDKSGLPSDRFSAERTGGSVSTLTIQRTQQEDSAVYLCASSLTGSRELFFGEGSRLTVL.

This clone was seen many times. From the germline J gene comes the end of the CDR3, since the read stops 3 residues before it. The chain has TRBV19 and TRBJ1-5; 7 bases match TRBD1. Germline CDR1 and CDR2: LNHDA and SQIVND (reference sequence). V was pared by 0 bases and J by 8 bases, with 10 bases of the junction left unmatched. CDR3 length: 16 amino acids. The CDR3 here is CASSIEYQGGLKPQHF. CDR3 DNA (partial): TGTGCCAGTAGTATAGAATATCAGGGGGGATTGAAGCCC.

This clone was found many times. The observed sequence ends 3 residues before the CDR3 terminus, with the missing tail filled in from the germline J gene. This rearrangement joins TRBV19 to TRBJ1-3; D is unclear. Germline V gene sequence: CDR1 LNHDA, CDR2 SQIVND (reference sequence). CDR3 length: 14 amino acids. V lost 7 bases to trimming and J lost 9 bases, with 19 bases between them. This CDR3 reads CASTDTPSLGTIYF. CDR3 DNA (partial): TGTGCCAGTACCGACACCCCATCTTTGGGCACC.

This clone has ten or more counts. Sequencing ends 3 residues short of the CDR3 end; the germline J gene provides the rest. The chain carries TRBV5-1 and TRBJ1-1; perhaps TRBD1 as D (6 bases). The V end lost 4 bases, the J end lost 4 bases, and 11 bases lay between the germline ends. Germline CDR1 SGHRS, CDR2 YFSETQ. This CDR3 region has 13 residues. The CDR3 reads CASSALGGTEAFF. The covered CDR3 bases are TGCGCCAGCAGCGCCCTAGGGGGCACTGAA.

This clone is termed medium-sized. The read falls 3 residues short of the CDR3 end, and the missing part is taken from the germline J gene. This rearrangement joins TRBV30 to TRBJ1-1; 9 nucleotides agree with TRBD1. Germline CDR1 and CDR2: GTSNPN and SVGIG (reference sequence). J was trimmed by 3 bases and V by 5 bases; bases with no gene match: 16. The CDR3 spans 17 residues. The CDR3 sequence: CAWVPGQGLSVYTEAFF. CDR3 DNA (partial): TGTGCCTGGGTCCCCGGACAGGGGCTTTCGGTGTACACTGAA.

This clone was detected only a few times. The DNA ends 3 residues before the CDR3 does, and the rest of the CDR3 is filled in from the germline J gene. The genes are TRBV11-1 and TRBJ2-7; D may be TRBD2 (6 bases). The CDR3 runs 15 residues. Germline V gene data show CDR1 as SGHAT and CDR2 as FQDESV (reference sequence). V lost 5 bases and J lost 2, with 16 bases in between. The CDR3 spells CASSHPGGAAYEQYF. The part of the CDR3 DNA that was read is TGTGCCAGCAGCCACCCGGGCGGGGCGGCCTACGAG. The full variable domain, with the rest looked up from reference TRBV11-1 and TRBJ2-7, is EAEVAQSPRYKITEKSQAVAFWCDPISGHATLYWYRQILGQGPELLVQFQDESVVDDSQLPKDRFSAERLKGVDSTLKIQPAELGDSAMYLCASSHPGGAAYEQYFGPGTRLTVT.

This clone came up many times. The chain's CDR3 is CASSSGTVCYGYTF. The DNA read from the CDR3 is TGTGCCAGCAGTTCCGGGACAGTCTGCTATGGC. This chain links TRBV28 with TRBJ1-2; 7 nucleotides match TRBD1. Read data end 3 residues before the CDR3 end; the end is taken from the germline J gene. The CDR3 sequence is 14 residues long. The germline gives CDR1 MDHEN, CDR2 SYDVKM. J gave up 4 bases and V 4 bases, and 6 bases lay outside the gene matches.

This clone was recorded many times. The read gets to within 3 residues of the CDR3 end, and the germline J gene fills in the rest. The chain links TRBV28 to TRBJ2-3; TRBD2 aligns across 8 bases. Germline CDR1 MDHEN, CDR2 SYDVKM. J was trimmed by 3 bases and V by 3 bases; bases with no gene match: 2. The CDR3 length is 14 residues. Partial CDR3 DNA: TGTGCCAGCAGTTTCCTAGCGGGTACAGATACG. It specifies CASSFLAGTDT. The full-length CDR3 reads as CASSFLAGTDTQYF.

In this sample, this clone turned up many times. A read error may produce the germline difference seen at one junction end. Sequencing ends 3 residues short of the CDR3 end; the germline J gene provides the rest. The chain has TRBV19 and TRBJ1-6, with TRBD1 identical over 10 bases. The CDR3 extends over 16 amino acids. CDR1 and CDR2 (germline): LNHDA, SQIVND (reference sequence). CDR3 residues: CASSRRGTGDKSPLHF. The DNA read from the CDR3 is TGTGCCAGTAGTCGTAGAGGGACAGGGGATAAGTCACCC.

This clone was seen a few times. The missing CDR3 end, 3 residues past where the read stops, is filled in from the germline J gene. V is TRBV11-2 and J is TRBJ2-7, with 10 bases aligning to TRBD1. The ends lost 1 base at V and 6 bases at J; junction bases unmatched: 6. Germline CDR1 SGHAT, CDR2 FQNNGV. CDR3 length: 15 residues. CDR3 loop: CASSLGPRQGAEQYF. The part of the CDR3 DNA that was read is TGTGCCAGCAGCTTAGGCCCCCGACAGGGGGCCGAG.

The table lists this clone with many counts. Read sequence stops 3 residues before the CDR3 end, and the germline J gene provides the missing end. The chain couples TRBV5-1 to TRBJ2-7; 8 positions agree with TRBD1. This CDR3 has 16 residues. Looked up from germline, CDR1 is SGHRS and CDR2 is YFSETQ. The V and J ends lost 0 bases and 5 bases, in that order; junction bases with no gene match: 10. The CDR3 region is CASSLEQGVSANEQYF. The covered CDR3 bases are TGCGCCAGCAGCTTGGAACAGGGGGTGTCGGCCAACGAG.

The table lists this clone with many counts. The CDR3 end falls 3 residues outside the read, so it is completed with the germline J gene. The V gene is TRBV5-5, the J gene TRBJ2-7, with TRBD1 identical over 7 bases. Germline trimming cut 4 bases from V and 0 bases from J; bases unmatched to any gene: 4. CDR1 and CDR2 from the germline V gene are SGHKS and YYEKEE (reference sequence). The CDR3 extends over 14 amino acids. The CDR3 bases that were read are TGTGCCAGCAGCACAGGACAGGTCTCCTACGAG. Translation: CASSTGQVSYE. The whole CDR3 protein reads CASSTGQVSYEQYF.

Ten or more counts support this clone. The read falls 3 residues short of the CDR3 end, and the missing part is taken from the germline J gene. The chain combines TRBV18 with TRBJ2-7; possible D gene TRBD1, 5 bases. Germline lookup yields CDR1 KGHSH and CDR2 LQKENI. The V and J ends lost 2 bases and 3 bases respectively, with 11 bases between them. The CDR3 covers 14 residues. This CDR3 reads CASSPGAGNYEQYF. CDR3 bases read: TGTGCCAGCTCACCAGGGGCAGGTAACTACGAG.

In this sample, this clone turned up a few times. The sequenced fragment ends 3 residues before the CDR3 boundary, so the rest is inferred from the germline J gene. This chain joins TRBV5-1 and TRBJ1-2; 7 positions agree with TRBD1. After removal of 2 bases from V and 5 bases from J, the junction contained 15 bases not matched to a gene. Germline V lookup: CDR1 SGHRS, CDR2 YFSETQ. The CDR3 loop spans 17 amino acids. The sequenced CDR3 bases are TGCGCCAGCAGCTTCGCGTCAAGGGGGCGGTCGAGGTATGGC. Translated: CASSFASRGRSRYG. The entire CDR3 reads CASSFASRGRSRYGYTF.

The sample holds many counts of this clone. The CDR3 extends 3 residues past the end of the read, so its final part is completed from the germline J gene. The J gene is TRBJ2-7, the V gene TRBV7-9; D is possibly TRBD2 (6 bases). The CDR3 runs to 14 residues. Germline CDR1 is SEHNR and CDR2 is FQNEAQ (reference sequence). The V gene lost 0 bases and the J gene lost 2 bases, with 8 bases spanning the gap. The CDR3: CASSLAAGTYEQYF. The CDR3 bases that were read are TGTGCCAGCAGCTTAGCAGCGGGCACCTACGAG.

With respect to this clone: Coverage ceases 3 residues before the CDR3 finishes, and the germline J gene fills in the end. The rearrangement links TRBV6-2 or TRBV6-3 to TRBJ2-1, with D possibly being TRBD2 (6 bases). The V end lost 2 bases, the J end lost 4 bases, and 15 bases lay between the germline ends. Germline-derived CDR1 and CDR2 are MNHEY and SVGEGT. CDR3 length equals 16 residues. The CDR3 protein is CASSYVGGVIYNEQFF. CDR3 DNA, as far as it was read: TGTGCCAGCAGTTACGTCGGCGGGGTGATTTACAATGAG.

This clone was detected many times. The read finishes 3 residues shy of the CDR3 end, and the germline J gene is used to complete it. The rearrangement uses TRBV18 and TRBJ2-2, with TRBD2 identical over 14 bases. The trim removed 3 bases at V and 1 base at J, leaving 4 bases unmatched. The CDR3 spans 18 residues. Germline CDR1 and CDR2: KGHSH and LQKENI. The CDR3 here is CASSPGTSGRLNTGELFF. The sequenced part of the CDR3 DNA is TGTGCCAGCTCACCGGGGACTAGCGGGAGATTGAACACCGGGGAG.

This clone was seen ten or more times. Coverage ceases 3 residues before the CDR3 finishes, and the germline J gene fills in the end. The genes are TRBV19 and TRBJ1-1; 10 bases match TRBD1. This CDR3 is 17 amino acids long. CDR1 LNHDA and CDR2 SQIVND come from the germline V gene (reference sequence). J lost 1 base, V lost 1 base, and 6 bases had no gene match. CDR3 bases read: TGTGCCAGTAGTATAGGAGACAGGGGGCGGGGGAACACTGAA. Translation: CASSIGDRGRGNTE. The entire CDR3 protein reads CASSIGDRGRGNTEAFF.

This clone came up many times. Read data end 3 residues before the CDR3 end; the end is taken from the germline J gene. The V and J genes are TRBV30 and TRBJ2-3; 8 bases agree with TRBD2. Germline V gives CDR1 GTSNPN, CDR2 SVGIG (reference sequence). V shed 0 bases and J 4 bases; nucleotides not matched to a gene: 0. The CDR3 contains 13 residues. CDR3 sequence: CAWSVAGADTQYF. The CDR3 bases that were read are TGTGCCTGGAGTGTAGCGGGGGCAGATACG.

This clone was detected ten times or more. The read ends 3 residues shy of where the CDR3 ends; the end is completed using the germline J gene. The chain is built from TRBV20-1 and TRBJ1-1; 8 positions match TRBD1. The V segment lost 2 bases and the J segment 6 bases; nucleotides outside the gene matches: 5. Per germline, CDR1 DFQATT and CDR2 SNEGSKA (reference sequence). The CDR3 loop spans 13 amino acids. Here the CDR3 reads CSARRTGGAEAFF. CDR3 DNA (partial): TGCAGTGCTAGAAGAACAGGGGGGGCTGAA.

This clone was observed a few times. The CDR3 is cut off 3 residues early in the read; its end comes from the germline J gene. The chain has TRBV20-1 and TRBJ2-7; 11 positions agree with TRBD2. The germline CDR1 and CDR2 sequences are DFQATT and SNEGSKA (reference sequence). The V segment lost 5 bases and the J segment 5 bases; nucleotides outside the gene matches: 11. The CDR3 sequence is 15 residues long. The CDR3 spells CSAQGLAVKVNEQYF. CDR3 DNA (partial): TGCAGTGCTCAGGGACTAGCGGTAAAGGTCAACGAG.

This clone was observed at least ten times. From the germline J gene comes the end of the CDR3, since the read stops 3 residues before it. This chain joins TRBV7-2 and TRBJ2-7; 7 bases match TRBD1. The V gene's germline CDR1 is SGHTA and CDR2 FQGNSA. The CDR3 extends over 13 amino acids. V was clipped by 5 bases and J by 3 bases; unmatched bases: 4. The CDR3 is CASSRRQGYEQYF. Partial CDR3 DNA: TGTGCCAGCAGCCGACGACAGGGCTACGAG.

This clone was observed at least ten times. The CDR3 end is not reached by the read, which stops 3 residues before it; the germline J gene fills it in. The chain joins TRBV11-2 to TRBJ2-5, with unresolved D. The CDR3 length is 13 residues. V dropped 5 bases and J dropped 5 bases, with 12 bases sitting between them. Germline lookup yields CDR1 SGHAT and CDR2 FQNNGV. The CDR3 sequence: CASSRSPWETQYF. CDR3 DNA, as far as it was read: TGTGCCAGCAGCCGGTCCCCGTGGGAGACC.

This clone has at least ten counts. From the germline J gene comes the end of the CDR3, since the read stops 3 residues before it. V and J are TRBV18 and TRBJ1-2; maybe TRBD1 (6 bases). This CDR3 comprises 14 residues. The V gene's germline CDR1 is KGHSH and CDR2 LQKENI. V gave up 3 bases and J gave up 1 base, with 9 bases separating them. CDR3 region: CASSPGQFNYGYTF. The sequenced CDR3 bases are TGTGCCAGCTCACCTGGACAGTTTAACTATGGC.

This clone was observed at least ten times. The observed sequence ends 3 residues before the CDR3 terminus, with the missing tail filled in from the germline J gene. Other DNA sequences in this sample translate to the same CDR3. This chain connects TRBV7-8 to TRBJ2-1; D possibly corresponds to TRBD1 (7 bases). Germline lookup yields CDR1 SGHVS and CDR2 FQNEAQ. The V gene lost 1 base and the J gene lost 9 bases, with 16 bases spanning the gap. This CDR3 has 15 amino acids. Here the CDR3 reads CASSLGQGGVGEQFF. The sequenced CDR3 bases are TGTGCCAGCAGCTTAGGTCAGGGGGGAGTGGGTGAG.

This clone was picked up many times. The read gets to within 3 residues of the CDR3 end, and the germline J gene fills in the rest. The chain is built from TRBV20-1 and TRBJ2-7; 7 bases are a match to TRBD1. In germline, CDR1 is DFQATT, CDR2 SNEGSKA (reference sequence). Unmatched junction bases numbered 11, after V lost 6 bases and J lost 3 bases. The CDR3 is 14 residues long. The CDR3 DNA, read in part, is TGCAGTGCGTCAAGGGACAGCCAGTTCTACGAG. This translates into CSASRDSQFYE. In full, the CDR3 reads CSASRDSQFYEQYF.

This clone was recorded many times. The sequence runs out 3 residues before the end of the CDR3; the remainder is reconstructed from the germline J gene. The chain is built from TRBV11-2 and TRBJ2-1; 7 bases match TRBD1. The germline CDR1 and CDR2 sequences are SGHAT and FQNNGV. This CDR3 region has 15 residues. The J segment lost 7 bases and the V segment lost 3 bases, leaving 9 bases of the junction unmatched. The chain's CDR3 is CASSFTGTAANEQFF. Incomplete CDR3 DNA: TGTGCCAGCAGCTTTACCGGGACAGCCGCAAATGAG.